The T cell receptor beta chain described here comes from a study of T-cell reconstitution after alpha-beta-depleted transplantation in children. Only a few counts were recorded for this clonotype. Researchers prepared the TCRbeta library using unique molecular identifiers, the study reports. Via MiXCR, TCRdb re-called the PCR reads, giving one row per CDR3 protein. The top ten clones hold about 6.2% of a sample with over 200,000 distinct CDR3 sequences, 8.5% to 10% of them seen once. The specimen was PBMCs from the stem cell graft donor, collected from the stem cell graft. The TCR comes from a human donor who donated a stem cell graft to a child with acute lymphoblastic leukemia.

The CDR3 here is CASSYSPSTDTQYF. CDR3 nucleotide sequence: TGTGCCAGCAGTTACTCTCCCTCCACAGATACGCAGTATTTT. This chain uses TRBV6-5 with TRBJ2-3; D uncertain. Looked up from germline, CDR1 is MNHEY and CDR2 is SVGAGI. V lost 0 bases to trimming and J lost 2 bases, with 6 bases between them. This CDR3 has 14 amino acids.